Presented here are 24 T cell receptor beta chains from one specimen sequenced in a study of blood T cell repertoires in COVID-19. The protocol was immunoSEQ multiplex PCR, while the TCRdb copy is restricted to in-frame clones and leaves out a portion. The sample has 140,000 or so clones, over 80% seen once; the top ten hold roughly 8.7%. The material sequenced was peripheral blood. The origin of the receptors is a man aged 25 to 40 with COVID-19, enrolled during active disease.

The chain is built from TRBV11-2 and TRBJ2-5; 9 bases align to TRBD2. From germline, CDR1 is SGHAT and CDR2 FQNNGV. There are 16 residues in the CDR3. V gave up 5 bases and J gave up 5 bases; unmatched junction bases: 12. The CDR3 reads CASSPRSSGGAETQYF. CDR3 bases: TGTGCCAGCAGCCCCCGGAGTAGCGGGGGAGCGGAGACCCAGTACTTC.

The V call is TRBV27, the J call TRBJ2-3, with TRBD1 matching 8 bases. V lost 6 bases and J lost 0; bases outside the gene matches: 5. This CDR3 has 15 amino acids. The V gene's germline CDR1 is MNHEY and CDR2 SMNVEV (reference sequence). The CDR3, as DNA: TGTGCCAGCAGCAGACAGGGGTCTAGCACAGATACGCAGTATTTT. Protein: CASSRQGSSTDTQYF.

The chain recombines TRBV9 with TRBJ2-6; 7 nucleotides agree with TRBD2. V trimming: 3 bases; J trimming: 3 bases; junction bases outside the gene matches: 12. The CDR3 is 18 amino acids. Germline CDR1 SGDLS, CDR2 YYNGEE. The CDR3 DNA reads TGTGCCAGCAGCGGATCGTTTTCTGGGAGGGTTGGGGCCAACGTCCTGACTTTC. The encoded protein is CASSGSFSGRVGANVLTF.

The chain links TRBV10-3 to TRBJ1-1; D unclear. The ends were cut back, 6 bases at V and 2 bases at J, with 10 bases in the middle. Per the germline V gene, CDR1 is ENHRY and CDR2 is SYGVKD. The CDR3 sequence is 13 residues long. CDR3 sequence reads: CAIRQEPNTEAFF. The CDR3 nucleotides are TGTGCCATCAGGCAGGAACCTAACACTGAAGCTTTCTTT.

This clone was observed once. The chain uses TRBV10-1 and TRBJ2-1; 7 bases line up with TRBD2. Per germline, CDR1 WNHNN and CDR2 SYGVQD (reference sequence). V shed 5 bases, J shed 4 bases, and the junction held 8 bases outside the gene matches. There are 15 residues in the CDR3. CDR3 region: CASSRTRTSYNEQFF. The CDR3 bases are TGCGCCAGCAGTCGGACTAGAACATCGTACAATGAGCAGTTCTTC.

V usage is TRBV12-3 or TRBV12-4 and J usage is TRBJ2-5, with a tentative D call TRBD2 (7 bases). The CDR3 totals 13 residues. Deletions cut 3 bases from V and 4 bases from J, with 9 bases between. The DNA of the CDR3 is TGTGCCAGCAGTTTCGGGGGGCGAGAGACCCAGTACTTC. Its protein is CASSFGGRETQYF.

J is TRBJ1-2 and V is TRBV7-9; D is unclear. CDR1 and CDR2 (germline): SEHNR, FQNEAQ (reference sequence). The ends were cut back, 5 bases at V and 6 bases at J, with 13 bases in the middle. The CDR3 extends over 13 amino acids. The CDR3 protein is CASSPSGGNGYTF. CDR3 DNA: TGTGCCAGCAGCCCTTCCGGAGGGAATGGCTACACCTTC.

Details on this clone: Its ends do not fully match the called genes, so a read error is possible. The chain has TRBV7-7 and TRBJ2-5; TRBD2 matches 10 bases. From germline, CDR1 is SSHAT and CDR2 FNYEAQ (reference sequence). The CDR3 is 16 amino acids. This CDR3 reads CASSHILAGGQETQYF. The CDR3 DNA sequence: TGTGCTAGCAGCCATATTTTAGCGGGAGGACAAGAGACCCAGTACTTC.

The chain has TRBV6-5 and TRBJ2-7, with D possibly being TRBD1 (6 bases). CDR1 is MNHEY, CDR2 SVGAGI, per germline. This CDR3 has 14 amino acids. V lost 7 bases to trimming and J lost 1 base, with 14 bases between them. The CDR3 nucleotides are TGTGCCAGCAACCGTCAGGGGTTTTCCTACGAGCAGTACTTC. Translating it yields CASNRQGFSYEQYF.

This chain joins TRBV28 and TRBJ1-1; D unresolved. Trimming pared 7 bases from V and 9 bases from J, leaving 24 bases between. The germline gives CDR1 MDHEN, CDR2 SYDVKM. The CDR3 totals 15 residues. The CDR3 is CASTTTVTLGSQAFF. The CDR3 nucleotides read TGTGCCAGCACCACAACAGTGACCCTCGGGAGTCAAGCTTTCTTT.

The chain carries TRBV5-6 and TRBJ2-3; TRBD1 is a possible D gene (6 bases). V was pared by 1 base and J by 3 bases, with 12 bases between. Germline V lookup: CDR1 SGHDT, CDR2 YYEEEE. CDR3 length: 15 residues. The CDR3: CASSLSRDITDTQYF. CDR3 nucleotide sequence: TGTGCCAGCAGCTTGAGTAGGGACATTACAGATACGCAGTATTTT.

The J gene is TRBJ1-1, the V gene TRBV10-3, with TRBD1 identical over 7 bases. V dropped 2 bases and J dropped 12; count of bases not matched to a gene: 12. The length of the CDR3 is 14 residues. Germline V CDR1 and CDR2: ENHRY, SYGVKD. The CDR3 reads CAISEPRQGLSTFF. CDR3 bases: TGTGCCATCAGTGAGCCGCGACAGGGACTTAGTACTTTCTTT.

The table lists this clone with many counts. The genes are TRBV10-3 and TRBJ1-3; D is perhaps TRBD1 (6 bases). Germline V gives CDR1 ENHRY, CDR2 SYGVKD. V lost 6 bases to trimming and J lost 0 bases, with 12 bases between them. The CDR3 length is 15 residues. CDR3 sequence: CAIRDRDNSGNTIYF. In nucleotides, the CDR3 is TGTGCCATCAGGGACCGGGACAACTCTGGAAACACCATATATTTT.

The chain recombines TRBV19 with TRBJ1-1; D possibly corresponds to TRBD1 (6 bases). Trimming took off 0 bases at V and 12 bases at J, with 14 bases between the two ends. This CDR3 region has 13 residues. Germline values: CDR1 LNHDA, CDR2 SQIVND (reference sequence). The CDR3 DNA reads TGTGCCAGTAGTATAGATCGATGGGACATCCCTTTCTTT. Translating it yields CASSIDRWDIPFF.

The CDR3 nucleotides are TGTGCCAGCAGCTTAGAGGTGGGCTCTGATCCCTATGGCTACACCTTC. Translated: CASSLEVGSDPYGYTF. The chain links TRBV7-9 to TRBJ1-2; D not resolved. This CDR3 has 16 amino acids. Germline V gene data show CDR1 as SEHNR and CDR2 as FQNEAQ (reference sequence). Trimming pared 1 base from V and 4 bases from J, leaving 16 bases between.

The chain uses TRBV27 and TRBJ1-1; 7 bases align to TRBD1. Germline CDR1 reads MNHEY; CDR2 reads SMNVEV (reference sequence). This CDR3 comprises 16 residues. Germline trimming cut 4 bases from V and 4 bases from J; bases unmatched to any gene: 12. The CDR3 sequence: CASSSDYRGRGTEAFF. The DNA of the CDR3 is TGTGCCAGCAGTTCCGACTACAGGGGAAGGGGCACTGAAGCTTTCTTT.

The chain carries TRBV5-5 and TRBJ2-7, with 9 nucleotides matching TRBD1. Germline lookup yields CDR1 SGHKS and CDR2 YYEKEE (reference sequence). This CDR3 comprises 15 residues. The V segment lost 3 bases and the J segment 5 bases; nucleotides outside the gene matches: 9. CDR3 in DNA: TGTGCCAGCAGCTGGGGACAGGGAGGGTGGAACGAGCAGTACTTC. Amino acids: CASSWGQGGWNEQYF. Drawing the rest from reference TRBV5-5 and TRBJ2-7, the complete variable domain is DAGVTQSPTHLIKTRGQQVTLRCSPISGHKSVSWYQQVLGQGPQFIFQYYEKEERGRGNFPDRFSARQFPNYSSELNVNALLLGDSALYLCASSWGQGGWNEQYFGPGTRLTVT.

The CDR3 loop reads CASSPGVSYNSPLHF. CDR3 bases: TGTGCCAGCAGCCCAGGGGTGTCCTATAATTCACCCCTCCACTTT. The chain is built from TRBV3-1 (or the pseudogene TRBV3-2) and TRBJ1-6; the D gene is possibly TRBD1 (6 bases). V shed 4 bases and J shed 1 base, with 8 bases lying between them. The CDR3 has 15 residues. Per germline, CDR1 LGHDT and CDR2 YNNKEL (reference sequence).

The chain has TRBV19 and TRBJ1-2; D might be TRBD1 (6 bases). Germline V gene lookup returns CDR1 LNHDA and CDR2 SQIVND (reference sequence). The CDR3 covers 13 residues. V lost 3 bases and J 8 bases, leaving 13 bases between the germline ends. The CDR3 spells CASSIRDRSGYTF. CDR3 bases: TGTGCCAGTAGTATCCGAGACAGGTCCGGCTACACCTTC.

The chain couples TRBV19 to TRBJ2-2; a possible D gene is TRBD1 (6 bases). Germline V gene sequence: CDR1 LNHDA, CDR2 SQIVND (reference sequence). Between the trimmed V and J ends, which lost 9 bases and 4 bases, there was a span of 15 bases. The length of the CDR3 is 14 residues. The CDR3 nucleotides are TGTGCCAGCATAAGGGGGAGAGGCACCGGGGAGCTGTTTTTT. Translated: CASIRGRGTGELFF.

This clone has only one observation. CDR3 amino acids: CASSPGTSGRADEQFF. CDR3 bases: TGCGCCAGCAGCCCCGGCACTAGCGGGAGGGCCGATGAGCAGTTCTTC. The chain is built from TRBV5-1 and TRBJ2-1, with 13 bases aligning to TRBD2. This CDR3 contains 16 residues. Trimming removed 4 bases from V and 8 bases from J; junction bases left unmatched: 9. Germline V gene sequence: CDR1 SGHRS, CDR2 YFSETQ.

V gene TRBV4-2 combines with J gene TRBJ2-6, with D perhaps matching TRBD1 (6 bases). This CDR3 has 16 residues. V dropped 4 bases and J dropped 0 bases, with 10 bases sitting between them. Per germline, CDR1 LGHNA and CDR2 YNFKEQ. CDR3 residues: CASSRPGVSGANVLTF. The CDR3 DNA follows: TGTGCCAGCAGCCGCCCAGGGGTCTCTGGGGCCAACGTCCTGACTTTC.

The genes are TRBV4-3 and TRBJ2-7; TRBD2 matches at 15 bases. The germline V gene has CDR1 LGHNA and CDR2 YSLEER. The trim removed 0 bases at V and 3 bases at J, leaving 6 bases unmatched. This CDR3 has 18 amino acids. The CDR3 bases are TGCGCCAGCAGCCAAGAGGTAAAGGGACTAGCGGGAGGCTACGAGCAGTACTTC. It translates to CASSQEVKGLAGGYEQYF.

V usage is TRBV7-9 and J usage is TRBJ1-2; D possibly corresponds to TRBD1 (6 bases). CDR1 is SEHNR and CDR2 is FQNEAQ in the germline V gene (reference sequence). This CDR3 spans 17 amino acids. V was clipped by 0 bases and J by 0 bases, with 14 bases between them. The chain's CDR3 is CASSLARRDTTNYGYTF. The CDR3 region has the DNA TGTGCCAGCAGCTTAGCGCGTAGGGACACGACTAACTATGGCTACACCTTC.